These T cell receptor beta chains were read from a single sample in a study of blood T cell repertoires in COVID-19. Sequencing was performed with immunoSEQ multiplex PCR; in TCRdb, only in-frame clones are kept and a portion is missing. The sample includes roughly 260,000 clones, approximately 79% seen only once; the top ten take over 3%. Sample: peripheral blood. These receptor sequences come from a middle-aged woman with active or convalescent COVID-19. Each CDR3 is given with its conserved first and last residue. D genes are given only for firm matches. Where a row states a size, it is once, few, many or the class of an expanded clone; other rows omit it.

D | J | size | V | DNA | CDR3
TRBD1 | TRBJ1-2 | - | TRBV9 | TGTGCCAGCAGCTCGCGGGGACAGGGCGGCAGCTATGGCTACACCTTC | CASSSRGQGGSYGYTF
- | TRBJ2-7 | - | TRBV9 | TGTGCCAGCAGCGTAGACCCCGAGGGGACATTCTACGAGCAGTACTTC | CASSVDPEGTFYEQYF
- | TRBJ1-2 | few | TRBV28 | TGTGCCAGCCACGGGGGGGGACTCTATGGCTACACCTTC | CASHGGGLYGYTF
TRBD1 | TRBJ2-5 | once | TRBV29-1 | TGCAGCGTTGAAGAGACAGGGGGCTGGGAGACCCAGTACTTC | CSVEETGGWETQYF
TRBD1 | TRBJ1-2 | - | TRBV12-3/TRBV12-4 | TGTGCCAGCAGTTTAAGACAGGGTCTTGGCTACACCTTC | CASSLRQGLGYTF
- | TRBJ2-3 | few | TRBV5-4 | TGTGCCAGCAGCTTGGGACTGCCTTCCACAGATACGCAGTATTTT | CASSLGLPSTDTQYF
- | TRBJ1-3 | - | TRBV5-1 | TGCGCCAGCAGCTTGGTTGGCAGGGGAAGTGGAAACACCATATATTTT | CASSLVGRGSGNTIYF
TRBD1 | TRBJ2-1 | once | TRBV18 | TGTGCCAGCTCTCCCCTCAGGGGGCACAATGAGCAGTTCTTC | CASSPLRGHNEQFF
- | TRBJ2-5 | - | TRBV6-5 | TGTGCCAGCAGTCCAAGGGGGTCCCAAGAGACCCAGTACTTC | CASSPRGSQETQYF
- | TRBJ1-2 | - | TRBV7-2 | TGTGCCAGAGCGACGGGTATAGTGGACTACACCTTC | CARATGIVDYTF
- | TRBJ1-1 | - | TRBV19 | TGTGCCAGCCGGGGGGAGGCGTCTGAAGCTTTCTTT | CASRGEASEAFF
- | TRBJ1-5 | - | TRBV28 | TGTGCCAGCAGCCAGAACAATCAGCCCCAGCATTTT | CASSQNNQPQHF
TRBD2 | TRBJ2-3 | few | TRBV5-1 | TGCGCCAGCAGCTTCATGACTAGCGACACAGATACGCAGTATTTT | CASSFMTSDTDTQYF
- | TRBJ2-2 | - | TRBV27 | TGTGCCAGCAGTAAACCAATACTTCTGAACACCGGGGAGCTGTTTTTT | CASSKPILLNTGELFF
- | TRBJ2-7 | - | TRBV3-1/TRBV3-2 | TGTGCCAGCAGCCTTGGGAGTTACGAGCAGTACTTC | CASSLGSYEQYF
- | TRBJ1-2 | - | TRBV29-1 | TGCAGCGTAATGACAGCTTCTGGCTATGGCTACACCTTC | CSVMTASGYGYTF
- | TRBJ1-1 | - | TRBV29-1 | TGCAGCGCCCAGAACACTGAAGCTTTCTTT | CSAQNTEAFF
- | TRBJ1-1 | - | TRBV5-1 | TGCGCCAGCAGCTTGGAACGGGGGACTGAAGCTTTCTTT | CASSLERGTEAFF
- | TRBJ2-7 | - | TRBV19 | TGTGCCAGTAGTATTGGGCAGGGGATCAACGAGCAGTACTTC | CASSIGQGINEQYF
TRBD2 | TRBJ2-7 | - | TRBV5-1 | TGCGCCAGCAGCCGAGGAAATAGCGGGGGGGCCGAGCAGTACTTC | CASSRGNSGGAEQYF
- | TRBJ2-3 | - | TRBV2 | TGTGCCAGCAGTTTGACGGACACAGCAACCAATACGCAGTATTTT | CASSLTDTATNTQYF
- | TRBJ1-2 | - | TRBV20-1 | TGCAGTGCTAGTCCCCCTCGAGGCTATGGCTACACCTTC | CSASPPRGYGYTF
- | TRBJ1-1 | - | TRBV30 | TGTGCCTGGAGTGTATGGGCGAACACTGAAGCTTTCTTT | CAWSVWANTEAFF
- | TRBJ1-4 | - | TRBV5-1 | TGCGCCAGCGGGGACACGCGTGTAGAAAAACTGTTTTTT | CASGDTRVEKLFF
TRBD1 | TRBJ1-2 | - | TRBV5-1 | TGCGCCAGCAGCTTGGACAGGGGGAACTATGGCTACACCTTC | CASSLDRGNYGYTF
- | TRBJ1-1 | few | TRBV27 | TGTGCCAGCAGTTTGAGAACAGATGGCACTGAAGCTTTCTTT | CASSLRTDGTEAFF
- | TRBJ1-1 | - | TRBV19 | TGTGCCAGTAATGAGGCCTTGAACACTGAAGCTTTCTTT | CASNEALNTEAFF
- | TRBJ2-7 | - | TRBV28 | TGTGCCAGCAGTCCACACTACGAGCAGTACTTC | CASSPHYEQYF
- | TRBJ2-1 | few | TRBV18 | TGTGCCAGCTCACCTTTTTCGGGGAGGAATGAGCAGTTCTTC | CASSPFSGRNEQFF
- | TRBJ1-6 | - | TRBV5-5 | TGTGCCAGCAGCTTGACAGACTATAATTCACCCCTCCACTTT | CASSLTDYNSPLHF
- | TRBJ2-1 | once | TRBV6-5 | TGTGCCTCGAGGAGACGCGGGGACAATGAGCAGTTCTTC | CASRRRGDNEQFF
TRBD1 | TRBJ2-3 | - | TRBV24-1 | TGTGCCACCAGTGAACCGGGACAGGGGGCTGGAGATACGCAGTATTTT | CATSEPGQGAGDTQYF
TRBD1 | TRBJ2-3 | once | TRBV28 | TGTGCCAGCAGTTTGCCCTGGGACAGCTCCACAGATACGCAGTATTTT | CASSLPWDSSTDTQYF
- | TRBJ1-2 | - | TRBV6-5 | TGTGCCAGCAGTCCAGGGCAGAGCAACTATGGCTACACCTTC | CASSPGQSNYGYTF
- | TRBJ2-1 | few | TRBV6-1 | TGTGCCAGCAGTGAATGGGGGGACTCCTACAATGAGCAGTTCTTC | CASSEWGDSYNEQFF
TRBD2 | TRBJ2-1 | - | TRBV28 | TGTGCCAGCAGCCTGGGACTAGCGAGAAGTGAGCAGTTCTTC | CASSLGLARSEQFF
TRBD1 | TRBJ2-4 | - | TRBV3-1/TRBV3-2 | TGTGCCAGCAGCCGCGACCACAGGGGCGGAAACATTCAGTACTTC | CASSRDHRGGNIQYF
TRBD1 | TRBJ1-2 | - | TRBV9 | TGTGCCAGCAGCAGAGGGGGCATTGGCGGCTACACCTTC | CASSRGGIGGYTF
- | TRBJ1-5 | - | TRBV7-2 | TGTGCCAGCAGTGTACGGGGGAATCAGCCCCAGCATTTT | CASSVRGNQPQHF
- | TRBJ1-1 | - | TRBV9 | TGTGCCAGCAGCACGCGCCGAGAATCGTCAGGGGTCACTGAAGCTTTCTTT | CASSTRRESSGVTEAFF
- | TRBJ1-1 | once | TRBV11-2 | TGTGCCAGCAGCTATTACAGTACGAACGCTGAAGCTTTCTTT | CASSYYSTNAEAFF
TRBD1 | TRBJ1-4 | - | TRBV5-5 | TGTGCCAGCAGCGACAGGGGGCGTTCAAAACTGTTTTTT | CASSDRGRSKLFF
- | TRBJ1-1 | - | TRBV30 | TGTGCCTGGAGTGGGCCGGGGGGAACTGAAGCTTTCTTT | CAWSGPGGTEAFF
TRBD1 | TRBJ1-3 | - | TRBV19 | TGTGCCAGTTGTGGACAGGGTTATGGAAACACCATATATTTT | CASCGQGYGNTIYF
- | TRBJ1-2 | - | TRBV11-2 | TGTGCCAGCAGCGTTCAGGGTAACTATGGCTACACCTTC | CASSVQGNYGYTF
TRBD1 | TRBJ1-1 | - | TRBV6-6 | TGTGCCAGCAGTTACTCCTTTGGACAGGGGATCCAGGGAGCTTTCTTT | CASSYSFGQGIQGAFF
- | TRBJ2-2 | few | TRBV5-6 | TGTGCCAGCAGCTTCGAGACTGGCGATGGGGAGCTGTTTTTT | CASSFETGDGELFF
TRBD2 | TRBJ2-3 | - | TRBV11-3 | TGTGCCAGCAGCCGCGGGACTAGCGGGGCGACAGATACGCAGTATTTT | CASSRGTSGATDTQYF
- | TRBJ2-2 | - | TRBV5-1 | TGCGCCAGCAGCTTGGACTGGGGGGAGCTGTTTTTT | CASSLDWGELFF
- | TRBJ1-2 | - | TRBV7-9 | TGTGCCAGCAGCTCTCATACCGGGACACCCAGGGGCTACACCTTC | CASSSHTGTPRGYTF
- | TRBJ1-4 | - | TRBV18 | TGTGCCAGCTCACCATCAAGGGAGGATGAAAAACTGTTTTTT | CASSPSREDEKLFF
TRBD1 | TRBJ2-1 | - | TRBV6-2/TRBV6-3 | TGTGCCAGCAGCGAGAGGTTCTCCGGACAGGGAATCGATGAGCAGTTCTTC | CASSERFSGQGIDEQFF
- | TRBJ1-1 | - | TRBV7-3 | TGTGCCAGCAGCTTAAGATCAGGGGCGCTAGGCACTGAAGCTTTCTTT | CASSLRSGALGTEAFF